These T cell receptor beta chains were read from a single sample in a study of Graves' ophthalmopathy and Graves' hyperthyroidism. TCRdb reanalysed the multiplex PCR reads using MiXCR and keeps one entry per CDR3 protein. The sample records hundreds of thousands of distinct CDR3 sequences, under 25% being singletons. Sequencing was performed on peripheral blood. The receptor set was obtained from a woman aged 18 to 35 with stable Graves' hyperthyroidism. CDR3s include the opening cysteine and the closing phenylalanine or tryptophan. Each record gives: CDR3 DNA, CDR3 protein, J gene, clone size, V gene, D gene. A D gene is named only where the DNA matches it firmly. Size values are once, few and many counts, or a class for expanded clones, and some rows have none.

cdr3_nt: TGCAGTGCCCAAGATGCCCGGGCAGGGGCGAGAAACACCATATATTTT
cdr3_aa: CSAQDARAGARNTIYF
j_call: TRBJ1-3
clone_size: many
v_call: TRBV20-1
d_call: -

cdr3_nt: TGTGCCACCAGTGATAACTATGGCTACACCTTC
cdr3_aa: CATSDNYGYTF
j_call: TRBJ1-2
clone_size: many
v_call: TRBV24-1
d_call: -

cdr3_nt: TGTGCCTGGGCAACAGGAATCAAGCAGCCCCAGCATTTT
cdr3_aa: CAWATGIKQPQHF
j_call: TRBJ1-5
clone_size: many
v_call: TRBV30
d_call: -

cdr3_nt: TGCAGCGTGGCGGGGAACTACGAGCAGTACTTC
cdr3_aa: CSVAGNYEQYF
j_call: TRBJ2-7
clone_size: many
v_call: TRBV29-1
d_call: -

cdr3_nt: TGTGCCAGCAGCCCGCATTTTAGCGGGAGGACCACCGGGGAGCTGTTTTTT
cdr3_aa: CASSPHFSGRTTGELFF
j_call: TRBJ2-2
clone_size: many
v_call: TRBV7-6
d_call: TRBD2

cdr3_nt: TGCAGTGCTGCCGGGAGATTGAACACTGAAGCTTTCTTT
cdr3_aa: CSAAGRLNTEAFF
j_call: TRBJ1-1
clone_size: many
v_call: TRBV20-1
d_call: -

cdr3_nt: TGTGCCATCAGTGATGAGTTTCGTCGGACTGAAGCTTTCTTT
cdr3_aa: CAISDEFRRTEAFF
j_call: TRBJ1-1
clone_size: many
v_call: TRBV10-3
d_call: -

cdr3_nt: TGTGCCAGCAGGTTGACAGGGATGCACGAGCAGTACTTC
cdr3_aa: CASRLTGMHEQYF
j_call: TRBJ2-7
clone_size: many
v_call: TRBV2
d_call: TRBD1

cdr3_nt: TGTGCCACCAGCAGAGATCGGGCGGGAGTATGGGAGCAGTACTTC
cdr3_aa: CATSRDRAGVWEQYF
j_call: TRBJ2-7
clone_size: many
v_call: TRBV15
d_call: TRBD2

cdr3_nt: TGTGCCAGCAGTTACAGGGGGACAGGGGATGAAGCTTTCTTT
cdr3_aa: CASSYRGTGDEAFF
j_call: TRBJ1-1
clone_size: many
v_call: TRBV6-5
d_call: TRBD1

cdr3_nt: TGCAGCGTTAGCATGGGCGGTAGCAATCAGCCCCAGCATTTT
cdr3_aa: CSVSMGGSNQPQHF
j_call: TRBJ1-5
clone_size: few
v_call: TRBV29-1
d_call: -

cdr3_nt: TGTGCCAGCAGCCCGTTCCGGTACGAGCAGTACTTC
cdr3_aa: CASSPFRYEQYF
j_call: TRBJ2-7
clone_size: many
v_call: TRBV7-2
d_call: -

cdr3_nt: TGTGCCTGGAGTGTAACCTATAGTATGATTAACGAGCAGTACTTC
cdr3_aa: CAWSVTYSMINEQYF
j_call: TRBJ2-7
clone_size: many
v_call: TRBV30
d_call: -

cdr3_nt: TGCAGTGCTACCCATTATGTGGACACTGAAGCTTTCTTT
cdr3_aa: CSATHYVDTEAFF
j_call: TRBJ1-1
clone_size: many
v_call: TRBV20-1
d_call: -

cdr3_nt: TGTGCCAGCAGCTTAACTAGCGGGAGGGCCCGTGAGACCCAGTACTTC
cdr3_aa: CASSLTSGRARETQYF
j_call: TRBJ2-5
clone_size: many
v_call: TRBV11-2
d_call: TRBD2

cdr3_nt: TGTGCCAGCAGCGTAGCGGGGGGCTCTCAGCAGTACTTC
cdr3_aa: CASSVAGGSQQYF
j_call: TRBJ2-7
clone_size: many
v_call: TRBV11-2
d_call: TRBD2

cdr3_nt: TGCGCCAGCAGCTTGAGGAGATTAGCGGGACAGGGAACCTACGAGCAGTACTTC
cdr3_aa: CASSLRRLAGQGTYEQYF
j_call: TRBJ2-7
clone_size: many
v_call: TRBV5-1
d_call: -

cdr3_nt: TGCAGTGCTAGACCCGGACTAGCGGGGAACACCGGGGAGCTGTTTTTT
cdr3_aa: CSARPGLAGNTGELFF
j_call: TRBJ2-2
clone_size: many
v_call: TRBV20-1
d_call: TRBD2

cdr3_nt: TGTGCCAGTAGCTACTCGATTCAAGAGACCCAGTACTTC
cdr3_aa: CASSYSIQETQYF
j_call: TRBJ2-5
clone_size: many
v_call: TRBV19
d_call: -

cdr3_nt: TGTGCCAGCAGCCGTAGGACTAGTGCCGGGGAGCTGTTTTTT
cdr3_aa: CASSRRTSAGELFF
j_call: TRBJ2-2
clone_size: many
v_call: TRBV11-2
d_call: TRBD2

cdr3_nt: TGCAGTGCTCGGGACAGTCTGGAGCAGTACTTC
cdr3_aa: CSARDSLEQYF
j_call: TRBJ2-7
clone_size: many
v_call: TRBV20-1
d_call: TRBD1

cdr3_nt: TGTGCCACCTCCAGGGGTGGGCCAGATACGCAGTATTTT
cdr3_aa: CATSRGGPDTQYF
j_call: TRBJ2-3
clone_size: few
v_call: TRBV7-3
d_call: -

cdr3_nt: TGTGCCACCAGTGGGGGGGGCGGTGGCTACACCTTC
cdr3_aa: CATSGGGGGYTF
j_call: TRBJ1-2
clone_size: -
v_call: TRBV24-1
d_call: -

cdr3_nt: TGCGCCAGCAGCTTGAGCAGGGACAACGAGCAGTACTTC
cdr3_aa: CASSLSRDNEQYF
j_call: TRBJ2-7
clone_size: many
v_call: TRBV5-1
d_call: -

cdr3_nt: TGTGCTAGCAGCAAGGACCGAAATTGGGAGCAGTACTTC
cdr3_aa: CASSKDRNWEQYF
j_call: TRBJ2-7
clone_size: -
v_call: TRBV7-7
d_call: -

cdr3_nt: TGTGCCAGCTCACCAAGACAGAGACAAGAGACCCAGTACTTC
cdr3_aa: CASSPRQRQETQYF
j_call: TRBJ2-5
clone_size: many
v_call: TRBV18
d_call: -

cdr3_nt: TGTGCCAGCAGCCTGACCAGACACGAGCAGTACTTC
cdr3_aa: CASSLTRHEQYF
j_call: TRBJ2-7
clone_size: few
v_call: TRBV11-2
d_call: -

cdr3_nt: TGTGCCAGTAAGAATCGAGGCTACAATCAGCCCCAGCATTTT
cdr3_aa: CASKNRGYNQPQHF
j_call: TRBJ1-5
clone_size: many
v_call: TRBV19
d_call: -

cdr3_nt: TGTGCCAGCAGCCCCAGCGGGGGGCGATATGGCTACACCTTC
cdr3_aa: CASSPSGGRYGYTF
j_call: TRBJ1-2
clone_size: many
v_call: TRBV7-8
d_call: -

cdr3_nt: TGTGCCAGCAGTGATTCCAGTGGGACTAGCGGGAGGGCCGGGGAGACCCAGTACTTC
cdr3_aa: CASSDSSGTSGRAGETQYF
j_call: TRBJ2-5
clone_size: -
v_call: TRBV25-1
d_call: TRBD2

cdr3_nt: TGTGCCAGCAGCGTAGGGGGTAATAGCAATCAGCCCCAGCATTTT
cdr3_aa: CASSVGGNSNQPQHF
j_call: TRBJ1-5
clone_size: many
v_call: TRBV9
d_call: -

cdr3_nt: TGTGCCAGTAGTATAATGTCAGGGGCGGCTGAGCAGTTCTTC
cdr3_aa: CASSIMSGAAEQFF
j_call: TRBJ2-1
clone_size: few
v_call: TRBV19
d_call: -

cdr3_nt: TGTGCCAGCAGTGTAACAATCTACGAGCAGTACTTC
cdr3_aa: CASSVTIYEQYF
j_call: TRBJ2-7
clone_size: -
v_call: TRBV28
d_call: -

cdr3_nt: TGCGCCAACAGCCAAAAGGGCAGGGGGTCGCCTGAAGCTTTCTTT
cdr3_aa: CANSQKGRGSPEAFF
j_call: TRBJ1-1
clone_size: once
v_call: TRBV4-3
d_call: TRBD1

cdr3_nt: TGTGCCAGCAGTCGGACAGGGGGTTATAGCAATCAGCCCCAGCATTTT
cdr3_aa: CASSRTGGYSNQPQHF
j_call: TRBJ1-5
clone_size: many
v_call: TRBV6-2/TRBV6-3
d_call: TRBD1

cdr3_nt: TGCAGCGTGAGGACTAGCGAGGGGGAGACCCAGTACTTC
cdr3_aa: CSVRTSEGETQYF
j_call: TRBJ2-5
clone_size: many
v_call: TRBV29-1
d_call: TRBD2

cdr3_nt: TGTGCCAGCAGCTTGTACCAAGAGACCCAGTACTTC
cdr3_aa: CASSLYQETQYF
j_call: TRBJ2-5
clone_size: many
v_call: TRBV7-2
d_call: -

cdr3_nt: TGTGCCACCAGTGATTCTCGGACCGGGGAGACCCAGTACTTC
cdr3_aa: CATSDSRTGETQYF
j_call: TRBJ2-5
clone_size: many
v_call: TRBV24-1
d_call: -

cdr3_nt: TGTGCCTGGGGCCTCGGACAGGTCGGAAACACCATATATTTT
cdr3_aa: CAWGLGQVGNTIYF
j_call: TRBJ1-3
clone_size: many
v_call: TRBV30
d_call: TRBD1

cdr3_nt: TGCAGTGCTGGGACTGAGACCCCCGAGCAGTACTTC
cdr3_aa: CSAGTETPEQYF
j_call: TRBJ2-7
clone_size: many
v_call: TRBV20-1
d_call: -

cdr3_nt: TGTGCCCGCCCTCTTCAGTCCTTT
cdr3_aa: CARPLQSF
j_call: TRBJ1-1
clone_size: many
v_call: TRBV6-2/TRBV6-3
d_call: -

cdr3_nt: TGTGCCAGCAGTTTACCACGGATACAAGAGACCCAGTACTTC
cdr3_aa: CASSLPRIQETQYF
j_call: TRBJ2-5
clone_size: few
v_call: TRBV28
d_call: -

cdr3_nt: TGTGCCAGCAACCTGGGACAGGGGAATGGCTACACCTTC
cdr3_aa: CASNLGQGNGYTF
j_call: TRBJ1-2
clone_size: many
v_call: TRBV7-2
d_call: TRBD1

cdr3_nt: TGTGCCAGTAGTACAGCGATTACCGGACCGTCCGAGCAGTACTTC
cdr3_aa: CASSTAITGPSEQYF
j_call: TRBJ2-7
clone_size: many
v_call: TRBV19
d_call: -

cdr3_nt: TGTGCCAGCAGTCCCCACGGCCGGGCTAAGGGGGGAGAGTCCCAGTACTTC
cdr3_aa: CASSPHGRAKGGESQYF
j_call: TRBJ2-5
clone_size: many
v_call: TRBV12-3/TRBV12-4
d_call: -

cdr3_nt: TGTGCCAGCAGCGAAGGACAGGGGGCGAACACTGAAGCTTTCTTT
cdr3_aa: CASSEGQGANTEAFF
j_call: TRBJ1-1
clone_size: many
v_call: TRBV7-9
d_call: TRBD1

cdr3_nt: TGTGCCAGCAGAGACGACGGTAGAGCCGAAGAGACCCAGTACTTC
cdr3_aa: CASRDDGRAEETQYF
j_call: TRBJ2-5
clone_size: many
v_call: TRBV27
d_call: -

cdr3_nt: TGTGCCAGCAGTTCGACAGGGACCGAGCAGTACTTC
cdr3_aa: CASSSTGTEQYF
j_call: TRBJ2-7
clone_size: many
v_call: TRBV6-5
d_call: TRBD1

cdr3_nt: TGTGCCAGCAGGGACGACAGGCTTTCTCCTGAGCAGTACTTC
cdr3_aa: CASRDDRLSPEQYF
j_call: TRBJ2-7
clone_size: -
v_call: TRBV6-1
d_call: -

cdr3_nt: TGTGCCAGCAGTCACGCCGGGAGAACTAACTACGAGCAGTACTTC
cdr3_aa: CASSHAGRTNYEQYF
j_call: TRBJ2-7
clone_size: many
v_call: TRBV12-3/TRBV12-4
d_call: -

cdr3_nt: TGTGCCAGCAGGGGACTGCCGAGCTCTGGAAACACCATATATTTT
cdr3_aa: CASRGLPSSGNTIYF
j_call: TRBJ1-3
clone_size: -
v_call: TRBV6-2/TRBV6-3
d_call: -

cdr3_nt: TGCGCCAGCAAGTGTGACGGGGAGCTGTTTTTT
cdr3_aa: CASKCDGELFF
j_call: TRBJ2-2
clone_size: -
v_call: TRBV4-3
d_call: -

cdr3_nt: TGTGCTAGTGCCGCAGGGTATAGCAATCAGCCCCAGCATTTT
cdr3_aa: CASAAGYSNQPQHF
j_call: TRBJ1-5
clone_size: many
v_call: TRBV12-5
d_call: -

cdr3_nt: TGCAGTGCCGGGGGGTGGACAGACAAAGTAAAAAACATTCAGTACTTC
cdr3_aa: CSAGGWTDKVKNIQYF
j_call: TRBJ2-4
clone_size: -
v_call: TRBV20-1
d_call: -

cdr3_nt: TGTGCCAGCAGACCCGCGGGGGGCGGTTCCTACGAGCAGTACTTC
cdr3_aa: CASRPAGGGSYEQYF
j_call: TRBJ2-7
clone_size: many
v_call: TRBV28
d_call: TRBD2